The clone carrying this T cell receptor beta chain was recorded once. What it recognizes is unknown. The CDR3 has 14 residues. Deletions cut 5 bases from V and 1 base from J, with 11 bases between. Germline-derived CDR1 and CDR2 are SEHNR and FQNEAQ (reference sequence). The data originate from a study of cytomegalovirus exposure and HLA in healthy donors. Study results and limitations: Sequencing had likely introduced a cluster of highly shared sequence variants as an artifact.

PCR primers comprised 60 Vbeta and 13 Jbeta primers. The assay was immunoSEQ multiplex PCR, and TCRdb's table has in-frame clones only and misses some. The sample has just over 95,000 clones, about 75% seen once; the top ten hold 4.9%. The sequence was collected from a middle-aged woman in good health and CMV-seronegative. This chain links TRBV7-9 with TRBJ1-1; perhaps TRBD1 as D (5 bases). The sample consisted of PBMCs. The DNA for the CDR3 is TGTGCCAGCAGCAAGACAGCGAGGAACACTGAAGCTTTCTTT. It codes for CASSKTARNTEAFF.